The 10 T cell receptor beta chains given below trace back to one sample, sequenced in a study of cytomegalovirus exposure and HLA in healthy donors. The PCR was carried out with 60 Vbeta primers and 13 Jbeta primers. Clones were read by immunoSEQ multiplex PCR, and TCRdb kept only the in-frame ones, dropping some. There are some 100,000 clones in the sample; 75% occur only once, and approximately 14% lies in the top ten. Sequenced sample: PBMCs. The receptors were gathered from a male donor in good health and CMV-seropositive.

This clone was picked up a small number of times. The chain carries TRBV28 and TRBJ2-4; TRBD1 aligns across 7 bases. The V segment lost 6 bases and the J segment 7 bases; nucleotides outside the gene matches: 9. Germline assignment: CDR1 MDHEN and CDR2 SYDVKM. The CDR3 totals 14 residues. The CDR3 DNA sequence: TGTGCCAGCAGCCGGCCAAGCAGGGGGAACATTCAGTACTTC. Its translation is CASSRPSRGNIQYF.

Written as DNA, the CDR3 is TGTGCCAGCAGCCAATTGCGCGGCTACACCTTC. It is translated as CASSQLRGYTF. The chain recombines TRBV11-2 with TRBJ1-2; D is undetermined. Germline V gene sequence: CDR1 SGHAT, CDR2 FQNNGV. The CDR3 spans 11 residues. V was pared by 5 bases and J by 8 bases, with 9 bases between.

The chain carries TRBV30 and TRBJ2-7; D may be TRBD2 (6 bases). V was shortened by 8 bases and J by 0 bases, with 20 bases between the two germline ends. The CDR3 covers 15 residues. Germline loops: CDR1 GTSNPN, CDR2 SVGIG (reference sequence). The CDR3 region is CAGGLSPISSYEQYF. The CDR3 coding sequence is TGTGCCGGGGGACTGAGCCCCATCAGCTCCTACGAGCAGTACTTC. Variable domain in full (rest from reference TRBV30 and TRBJ2-7): SQTIHQWPATLVQPVGSPLSLECTVEGTSNPNLYWYRQAAGRGLQLLFYSVGIGQISSEVPQNLSASRPQDRQFILSSKKLLLSDSGFYLCAGGLSPISSYEQYFGPGTRLTVT.

The chain employs TRBV5-6 and TRBJ1-3, with 7 nucleotides matching TRBD1. CDR1 SGHDT and CDR2 YYEEEE come from the germline V gene. The CDR3 runs 15 residues. J lost 1 base, V lost 3 bases, and 4 bases had no gene match. Written as DNA, the CDR3 is TGTGCCAGCAGCTCCGGGACAGCGTCTGGAAACACCATATATTTT. Protein: CASSSGTASGNTIYF.

The CDR3 spells CASSLGQGNEQFF. CDR3 nucleotide sequence: TGCGCCAGCAGCTTGGGACAGGGGAATGAGCAGTTCTTC. The V gene is TRBV5-1, the J gene TRBJ2-1; 8 bases fit TRBD1. CDR1 SGHRS and CDR2 YFSETQ come from the germline V gene. The CDR3 runs to 13 residues. Trimming at V came to 0 bases and at J to 7 bases, leaving 0 bases not matched to a gene.

This clone was found once. The chain joins TRBV10-3 to TRBJ1-3; no firm D call. CDR1 ENHRY and CDR2 SYGVKD come from the germline V gene. V lost 4 bases and J 0 bases, leaving 10 bases between the germline ends. CDR3 length equals 15 residues. The DNA for the CDR3 is TGTGCCATCAGTGCGGGTGAGAGCTCTGGAAACACCATATATTTT. Translating it yields CAISAGESSGNTIYF.

The chain combines TRBV4-2 with TRBJ2-3; D might be TRBD2 (6 bases). The CDR3 is 17 residues long. Trimming took 1 base from V and 0 from J, leaving 14 bases between them. From germline, CDR1 is LGHNA and CDR2 YNFKEQ. The DNA for the CDR3 is TGTGCCAGCAGCCAAGCTATTCGGGGGTCTAGCACAGATACGCAGTATTTT. This translates into CASSQAIRGSSTDTQYF.

This clone was observed once. The chain is built from TRBV5-1 and TRBJ1-4; D ambiguous. The CDR3 has 18 residues. Trimming pared 4 bases from V and 4 bases from J, leaving 23 bases between. Germline CDR1 SGHRS, CDR2 YFSETQ. CDR3 sequence reads: CASSTQTQSGGFNEKLFF. CDR3 sequence (DNA): TGCGCCAGCAGCACCCAGACTCAATCGGGTGGTTTTAATGAAAAACTGTTTTTT.

This chain uses TRBV12-5 with TRBJ2-7; 9 bases map to TRBD2. The germline V gene has CDR1 LGHNT and CDR2 FRNRAP. The CDR3 runs 15 residues. The trim removed 5 bases at V and 5 bases at J, leaving 10 bases unmatched. This chain's CDR3 is CASGDLAGRADEQYF. As DNA, the CDR3 is TGTGCTAGTGGTGACCTAGCGGGGCGAGCCGACGAGCAGTACTTC.

This clone has at least ten counts. This chain links TRBV2 with TRBJ2-3; no reliable D call. The CDR3 has 11 residues. The germline V and J ends were trimmed by 9 bases and 2 bases, with 6 bases remaining between them. Germline V gene sequence: CDR1 SNHLY, CDR2 FYNNEI. For the CDR3, the DNA is TGTGCCAGGCGATACACAGATACGCAGTATTTT. This encodes CARRYTDTQYF.